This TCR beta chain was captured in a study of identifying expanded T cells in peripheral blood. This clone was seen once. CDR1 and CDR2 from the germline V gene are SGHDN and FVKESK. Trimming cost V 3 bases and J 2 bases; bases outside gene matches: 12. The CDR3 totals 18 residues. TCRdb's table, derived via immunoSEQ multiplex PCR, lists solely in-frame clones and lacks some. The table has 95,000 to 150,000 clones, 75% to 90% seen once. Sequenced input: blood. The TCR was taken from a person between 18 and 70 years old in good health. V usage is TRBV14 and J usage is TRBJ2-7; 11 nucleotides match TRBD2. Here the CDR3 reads CASSHRLAGPRGPYEQYF. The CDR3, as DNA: TGTGCCAGCAGCCATCGACTAGCGGGGCCAAGGGGCCCCTACGAGCAGTACTTC.